The 31 T cell receptor beta chains in this list originate from one sample, sequenced in a study of regulatory T cells in long-lasting Graves disease. Time point given: persistent/refractory GD, antithyroid drugs over 5 years with positive TRAb. Following extraction of RNA from PBMCs, that RNA was used to make the TCR library. Construction of TCR beta libraries relied on iRepertoire HTBI primers and on Arm-PCR targeting CDR3 regions. TCRdb reanalysed the multiplex PCR reads using MiXCR and keeps one entry per CDR3 protein. The table shows some 330,000 distinct CDR3 sequences, with 23% occurring only once. The sequences come from peripheral blood mononuclear cells (PBMCs), collected when the disease was refractory, from a patient treated with antithyroid drugs. The receptor source for this set is a woman between 40 and 55 years old with Graves disease.

V gene TRBV7-9 combines with J gene TRBJ2-2; TRBD1 matches at 9 bases. Germline lookup yields CDR1 SEHNR and CDR2 FQNEAQ (reference sequence). V trimming: 1 base; J trimming: 6 bases; junction bases outside the gene matches: 9. CDR3 length equals 17 residues. CDR3 sequence reads: CASSLVTGQGFSGELFF. CDR3 nucleotide sequence: TGTGCCAGCAGCTTAGTAACAGGACAGGGGTTCTCCGGGGAGCTGTTTTTT.

The chain joins TRBV11-3 to TRBJ2-2, with D maybe TRBD2 (6 bases). V was pared by 3 bases and J by 1 base, with 18 bases between. The CDR3 covers 18 residues. Per the germline V gene, CDR1 is SGHNT and CDR2 is YENEEA. The chain's CDR3 is CASSFNFIGGVNTGELFF. The CDR3 bases are TGTGCCAGCAGCTTTAACTTCATCGGGGGAGTGAACACCGGGGAGCTGTTTTTT.

The chain uses TRBV27 and TRBJ1-5; possibly TRBD1 for D (5 bases). Between the trimmed V and J ends, which lost 3 bases and 6 bases, there was a span of 12 bases. This CDR3 is built from 14 residues. Germline CDR1 and CDR2: MNHEY and SMNVEV (reference sequence). The CDR3 region is CASSFRQRGQPQHF. CDR3 coding DNA: TGTGCCAGCAGTTTTAGACAGCGCGGTCAGCCCCAGCATTTT.

This clonotype was picked up many times. The chain recombines TRBV5-5 with TRBJ1-6; no reliable D call. V was cut by 4 bases and J by 13 bases, with 15 bases left in between. Germline V lookup: CDR1 SGHKS, CDR2 YYEKEE (reference sequence). The CDR3 sequence is 13 residues long. This CDR3 reads CASSPWTPFPLHF. CDR3 bases: TGTGCCAGCAGCCCCTGGACGCCTTTCCCCCTCCACTTT. Combining the CDR3 with reference TRBV5-5 and TRBJ1-6 gives the whole variable domain DAGVTQSPTHLIKTRGQQVTLRCSPISGHKSVSWYQQVLGQGPQFIFQYYEKEERGRGNFPDRFSARQFPNYSSELNVNALLLGDSALYLCASSPWTPFPLHFGNGTRLTVT.

This clonotype was counted ten times or more. The rearrangement uses TRBV28 and TRBJ1-5; TRBD1 matches 8 bases. The CDR3 runs 18 residues. Germline lookup yields CDR1 MDHEN and CDR2 SYDVKM. J gave up 1 base and V 7 bases, and 15 bases lay outside the gene matches. CDR3 DNA sequence: TGTGCCAGCACGGACAGGGTTGGAGTTAGTAAGAGCAATCAGCCCCAGCATTTT. Protein: CASTDRVGVSKSNQPQHF.

To note about this clonotype: This may arise from a read error, as a much more abundant clone is one base away. The chain carries TRBV5-1 and TRBJ1-4, with D hard to call. The germline CDR1 and CDR2 sequences are SGHRS and YFSETQ. This CDR3 region has 15 residues. This CDR3 is CANSGQKSTNEKLFF. CDR3 DNA: TGCGCCAACAGCGGTCAGAAGTCAACTAATGAAAAACTGTTTTTT.

This clonotype was seen at least ten times. The chain uses TRBV18 and TRBJ2-5; D remains ambiguous. Trimming took off 0 bases at V and 7 bases at J, with 6 bases between the two ends. CDR3 length equals 12 residues. The germline V gene has CDR1 KGHSH and CDR2 LQKENI. CDR3 region: CASSPPWGTQYF. The CDR3, as DNA: TGTGCCAGCTCACCACCGTGGGGGACCCAGTACTTC.

This clonotype was observed a handful of times. The rearrangement uses TRBV5-4 and TRBJ1-4; perhaps TRBD1 as D (5 bases). Germline loops: CDR1 SGHNT, CDR2 YYREEE (reference sequence). V was cut by 3 bases and J by 5 bases, with 11 bases left in between. There are 14 residues in the CDR3. The CDR3 DNA is TGTGCCAGCAGCTCGGGACTCAGGAATGAAAAACTGTTTTTT. This sequence encodes CASSSGLRNEKLFF.

This sequence joins TRBV6-1 and TRBJ2-7; tentatively, D is TRBD1 (6 bases). The germline V gene encodes CDR1 MNHNS and CDR2 SASEGT. V was shortened by 5 bases and J by 0 bases, with 8 bases between the two germline ends. The CDR3 contains 13 residues. For the CDR3, the DNA is TGTGCCAGCAGTAGACAGGTCTCCTACGAGCAGTACTTC. Translating it yields CASSRQVSYEQYF.

The chain couples TRBV12-3 or TRBV12-4 to TRBJ2-3; TRBD2 aligns across 9 bases. The CDR3 totals 15 residues. The J segment lost 3 bases and the V segment lost 3 bases, leaving 4 bases of the junction unmatched. The DNA of the CDR3 is TGTGCCAGCAGTTTGCTAGCGGGACAGACAGATACGCAGTATTTT. Its protein is CASSLLAGQTDTQYF.

This clonotype has only one observation. The chain carries TRBV6-1 and TRBJ1-2, with D maybe TRBD1 (5 bases). Trimming took 4 bases from V and 11 from J, leaving 17 bases between them. The germline V gene has CDR1 MNHNS and CDR2 SASEGT. The CDR3 has 13 amino acids. The CDR3 loop reads CASSVHREGYYTF. In DNA, the CDR3 is TGTGCCAGCAGTGTTCACCGGGAGGGGTATTACACCTTC.

The rearrangement uses TRBV27 and TRBJ1-1, with 9 bases that match TRBD1. In germline, CDR1 is MNHEY, CDR2 SMNVEV (reference sequence). Trimming cost V 5 bases and J 4 bases; bases outside gene matches: 8. The CDR3 loop spans 15 amino acids. The CDR3 reads CASSPRTGDGTEAFF. CDR3 DNA sequence: TGTGCCAGCAGTCCGCGGACAGGGGACGGCACTGAAGCTTTCTTT.

This chain uses TRBV10-2 with TRBJ1-3; D is perhaps TRBD1 (5 bases). Per the germline V gene, CDR1 is WSHSY and CDR2 is SAAADI. The CDR3 consists of 14 residues. V was trimmed by 9 bases and J by 3 bases, leaving 15 bases between them. The CDR3 spells CASRDRILGNTIYF. As DNA, the CDR3 is TGCGCCAGTCGAGACAGAATCCTTGGAAACACCATATATTTT.

This chain uses TRBV9 with TRBJ2-7; 10 positions match TRBD2. Per germline, CDR1 SGDLS and CDR2 YYNGEE. The length of the CDR3 is 17 residues. Losses at the gene ends were 0 bases for V and 7 bases for J; bases not matched to a gene: 13. CDR3 loop: CASSVGIGTSEPLEQYF. CDR3 bases: TGTGCCAGCAGCGTAGGAATAGGGACTAGCGAACCTCTAGAGCAGTACTTC.

This clonotype was found many times. The V and J genes are TRBV29-1 and TRBJ2-5; 7 nucleotides line up with TRBD1. J gave up 2 bases and V 5 bases, and 5 bases lay outside the gene matches. Per the germline V gene, CDR1 is SQVTM and CDR2 is ANQGSEA. The CDR3 extends over 13 amino acids. CDR3 sequence: CSVQTGRQETQYF. The CDR3 bases are TGCAGCGTTCAGACAGGGCGACAAGAGACCCAGTACTTC.

This clonotype was seen more than once but under ten times. The J gene is TRBJ2-7, the V gene TRBV5-1; D may correspond to TRBD1 or TRBD2 (5 bases each). Trimming pared 3 bases from V and 3 bases from J, leaving 13 bases between. CDR3 size: 14 residues. Germline CDR1 reads SGHRS; CDR2 reads YFSETQ. CDR3 bases: TGCGCCAGCAGCTGGGAGACAGAATACTACGAGCAGTACTTC. Translation gives CASSWETEYYEQYF. The full variable domain, with the rest looked up from reference TRBV5-1 and TRBJ2-7, is KAGVTQTPRYLIKTRGQQVTLSCSPISGHRSVSWYQQTPGQGLQFLFEYFSETQRNKGNFPGRFSGRQFSNSRSEMNVSTLELGDSALYLCASSWETEYYEQYFGPGTRLTVT.

This clonotype showed up many times. The V and J genes are TRBV3-1 and TRBJ2-5; D may be TRBD1 (5 bases). The CDR3 extends over 16 amino acids. The germline gives CDR1 LGHDT, CDR2 YNNKEL (reference sequence). Trimming removed 0 bases at V and 5 bases at J, with 16 bases between. CDR3 coding DNA: TGTGCCAGCAGCCAAGACCCCAGCTACCCAGGGGAGACCCAGTACTTC. Amino acid sequence: CASSQDPSYPGETQYF.

This clonotype was seen repeatedly, ten times or more. The rearrangement links TRBV28 to TRBJ1-5, with D hard to call. Germline V gives CDR1 MDHEN, CDR2 SYDVKM. CDR3 length equals 15 residues. V lost 10 bases, J lost 1 base, and 17 bases lay in between. The CDR3 protein is CAICSRFFSNQPQHF. CDR3 nucleotide sequence: TGTGCCATTTGTTCCCGGTTTTTCAGCAATCAGCCCCAGCATTTT.

The V call is TRBV7-9, the J call TRBJ1-3, with D hard to call. The V gene's germline CDR1 is SEHNR and CDR2 FQNEAQ (reference sequence). V was pared by 2 bases and J by 0 bases, with 8 bases between. The CDR3 spans 15 residues. CDR3 in amino acids: CASSLPRSSGNTIYF. CDR3 DNA: TGTGCCAGCAGCTTACCCCGAAGCTCTGGAAACACCATATATTTT.

This chain links TRBV28 with TRBJ1-2; 7 positions match TRBD1. Germline V gives CDR1 MDHEN, CDR2 SYDVKM. Losses at the gene ends were 3 bases for V and 4 bases for J; bases not matched to a gene: 5. This CDR3 is built from 14 residues. DNA for the CDR3: TGTGCCAGCAGTTTCGTCACAGGGGTCTATGGCTACACCTTC. Protein: CASSFVTGVYGYTF.

This clonotype was seen ten or more times. V is TRBV2 and J is TRBJ2-5, with D perhaps matching TRBD2 (5 bases). V was clipped by 6 bases and J by 7 bases, with 24 bases between them. CDR3 length equals 16 residues. Germline V CDR1 and CDR2: SNHLY, FYNNEI. DNA for the CDR3: TGTGCCAGCAGCTTAACGGGCGGAGAGCGAGGAGGGACCCAGTACTTC. Protein: CASSLTGGERGGTQYF. Variable domain in full (rest from reference TRBV2 and TRBJ2-5): EPEVTQTPSHQVTQMGQEVILRCVPISNHLYFYWYRQILGQKVEFLVSFYNNEISEKSEIFDDQFSVERPDGSNFTLKIRSTKLEDSAMYFCASSLTGGERGGTQYFGPGTRLLVL.

This clonotype was counted at least ten times. The gene calls are TRBV15 and TRBJ2-5; a weak D match, TRBD1 (5 bases). The germline V gene has CDR1 LNHNV and CDR2 YYDKDF (reference sequence). The CDR3 totals 15 residues. V was shortened by 0 bases and J by 0 bases, with 8 bases between the two germline ends. The CDR3 region is CATSRDRAHQETQYF. For the CDR3, the DNA is TGTGCCACCAGCAGAGACAGGGCCCACCAAGAGACCCAGTACTTC.

This clonotype was seen repeatedly, ten times or more. The V gene is TRBV6-2 or TRBV6-3, the J gene TRBJ2-7; 7 nucleotides line up with TRBD2. The J segment lost 1 base and the V segment lost 2 bases, leaving 5 bases of the junction unmatched. The CDR3 is 15 residues long. Germline V gives CDR1 MNHEY, CDR2 SVGEGT. The CDR3 sequence: CASSYGTGGSYEQYF. As DNA, the CDR3 is TGTGCCAGCAGTTACGGGACGGGAGGATCCTACGAGCAGTACTTC.

There are a few counts of this clonotype. The V gene is TRBV5-1, the J gene TRBJ2-7, with no clear D. Trimming cost V 4 bases and J 2 bases, with 10 bases left between them. The CDR3 runs 13 residues. Germline V gives CDR1 SGHRS, CDR2 YFSETQ. This CDR3 is CASSPDVAYEQYF. CDR3 DNA sequence: TGCGCCAGCAGCCCGGACGTCGCCTACGAGCAGTACTTC.

Concerning this clonotype itself: This may arise from a read error, as a much more abundant clone is one base away. For the CDR3, the DNA is TGTGCCAGCAGCTCCAGCGGGAGTAGCGCCGGGGAGCTGTTTTTT. Translated, it gives CASSSSGSSAGELFF. The chain recombines TRBV11-2 with TRBJ2-2, with 8 bases fitting TRBD2. This CDR3 contains 15 residues. V was clipped by 4 bases and J by 6 bases; unmatched bases: 7. CDR1 is SGHAT, CDR2 FQNNGV, per germline. Filled out from reference TRBV11-2 and TRBJ2-2, the complete variable domain reads EAGVAQSPRYKIIEKRQSVAFWCNPISGHATLYWYQQILGQGPKLLIQFQNNGVVDDSQLPKDRFSAERLKGVDSTLKIQPAKLEDSAVYLCASSSSGSSAGELFFGEGSRLTVL.

This clonotype was observed many times. The V gene is TRBV28, the J gene TRBJ1-5, with 8 bases fitting TRBD1. Germline V gives CDR1 MDHEN, CDR2 SYDVKM. The CDR3 runs to 17 residues. V was pared by 4 bases and J by 1 base, with 9 bases of the junction left unmatched. The CDR3 is CASSSHRQGLSNQPQHF. The CDR3 DNA follows: TGTGCCAGCAGTTCACACCGACAGGGGTTAAGCAATCAGCCCCAGCATTTT.

This clonotype was counted between two and nine times. V gene TRBV6-1 combines with J gene TRBJ2-6; TRBD2 agrees at 12 bases. Germline-derived CDR1 and CDR2 are MNHNS and SASEGT. Trimming at V came to 2 bases and at J to 1 base, leaving 12 bases not matched to a gene. The CDR3 extends over 21 amino acids. The CDR3 sequence: CASSEQYLAGGFPSGANVLTF. The CDR3 DNA is TGTGCCAGCAGTGAACAGTACCTAGCGGGAGGGTTCCCTTCTGGGGCCAACGTCCTGACTTTC.

In its sample, this clonotype was seen once. The CDR3 DNA sequence: TGCAGTGCTGGGACAGCGGATCAGCCCCAGCATTTT. Translation gives CSAGTADQPQHF. The chain employs TRBV20-1 and TRBJ1-5, with TRBD1 identical over 7 bases. The CDR3 sequence is 12 residues long. The V segment lost 5 bases and the J segment 5 bases; nucleotides outside the gene matches: 3. CDR1 and CDR2 (germline): DFQATT, SNEGSKA (reference sequence).

This clonotype was seen at least ten times. The chain links TRBV2 to TRBJ2-7, with TRBD1 identical over 12 bases. Germline values: CDR1 SNHLY, CDR2 FYNNEI. V shed 10 bases, J shed 3 bases, and the junction held 4 bases outside the gene matches. The CDR3 covers 13 residues. The CDR3 loop is CAIRDRGHYEQYF. CDR3 bases: TGTGCCATCCGGGACAGGGGGCACTACGAGCAGTACTTC. Complete variable domain (other parts from reference TRBV2 and TRBJ2-7): EPEVTQTPSHQVTQMGQEVILRCVPISNHLYFYWYRQILGQKVEFLVSFYNNEISEKSEIFDDQFSVERPDGSNFTLKIRSTKLEDSAMYFCAIRDRGHYEQYFGPGTRLTVT.

This clonotype appeared a few times. The chain couples TRBV19 to TRBJ2-5, with 13 bases fitting TRBD2. CDR3 size: 16 residues. J lost 0 bases, V lost 5 bases, and 3 bases had no gene match. Per germline, CDR1 LNHDA and CDR2 SQIVND (reference sequence). The CDR3 here is CASSGTSGTNQETQYF. In DNA, the CDR3 is TGTGCCAGTAGTGGGACTAGCGGGACGAACCAAGAGACCCAGTACTTC.

This clonotype was seen at least ten times. This chain links TRBV11-2 with TRBJ2-7; D gene unclear. Trimming removed 1 base from V and 3 bases from J, with 7 bases in between. This CDR3 is 13 amino acids long. Germline CDR1 and CDR2: SGHAT and FQNNGV. DNA of the CDR3: TGTGCCAGCAGCTTAGGCCCAGGCTACGAGCAGTACTTC. Translation gives CASSLGPGYEQYF.